Reported below is one T cell receptor (beta chain). The antigen is not known. This CDR3 comprises 14 residues. Germline V gene lookup returns CDR1 SGHDT and CDR2 YYEEEE. PCR employed 60 Vbeta and 13 Jbeta primers. Using immunoSEQ multiplex PCR, the repertoire was profiled, and TCRdb retains in-frame clones only, with some absent. The table lists 200,000 to 250,000 clones. This record belongs to a study of cytomegalovirus exposure and HLA in healthy donors. Points from the study as a whole: An assumption of roughly uniform sequencing depth across donors underlay the presence/absence analyses.

Every donor was a healthy person donating bone marrow. This clonotype originated in a woman younger than 45 in good health and CMV-seropositive. What was sequenced was PBMCs. The rearrangement uses TRBV5-6 and TRBJ2-5; the match to TRBD1 covers 7 bases. The J call is in doubt because the DNA end fits TRBJ2-7 better. CDR3 loop: CASRMGQNSYEQYF. For the CDR3, the DNA is TGTGCCAGCAGAATGGGACAGAACTCCTACGAGCAGTACTTC.